The source of this TCR beta chain is a study of blood T cell repertoires in COVID-19. Study context: Acute and convalescent COVID-19 specimens originated in the United States, Italy and Spain. Sources were T cells, B-cell-depleted T cells, or PBMCs; the material itself was cDNA or gDNA.

This clone was seen a few times. Per the study methods: Reference gene primer amplification gave estimated nucleated cell counts. Profiling relied on immunoSEQ multiplex PCR, and the TCRdb table lists in-frame clones only, not all of them. The V and J calls and clone size were taken over from that table, and D and trimming were inferred from the DNA. The sample lists some 53,000 clones; 85% to 90% were seen once. This sequence was found in a man between 60 and 75 years old with active COVID-19. The specimen sequenced was peripheral blood.

CDR3 sequence reads: CASSHLGQFYGYTF. DNA of the CDR3: TGCGCCAGCTCACATCTGGGACAGTTCTATGGCTACACCTTC. The V and J genes are TRBV5-1 and TRBJ1-2, with TRBD1 matching over 7 bases. CDR1 and CDR2 (germline): SGHRS, YFSETQ. The trim removed 7 bases at V and 4 bases at J, leaving 10 bases unmatched. The length of the CDR3 is 14 residues.